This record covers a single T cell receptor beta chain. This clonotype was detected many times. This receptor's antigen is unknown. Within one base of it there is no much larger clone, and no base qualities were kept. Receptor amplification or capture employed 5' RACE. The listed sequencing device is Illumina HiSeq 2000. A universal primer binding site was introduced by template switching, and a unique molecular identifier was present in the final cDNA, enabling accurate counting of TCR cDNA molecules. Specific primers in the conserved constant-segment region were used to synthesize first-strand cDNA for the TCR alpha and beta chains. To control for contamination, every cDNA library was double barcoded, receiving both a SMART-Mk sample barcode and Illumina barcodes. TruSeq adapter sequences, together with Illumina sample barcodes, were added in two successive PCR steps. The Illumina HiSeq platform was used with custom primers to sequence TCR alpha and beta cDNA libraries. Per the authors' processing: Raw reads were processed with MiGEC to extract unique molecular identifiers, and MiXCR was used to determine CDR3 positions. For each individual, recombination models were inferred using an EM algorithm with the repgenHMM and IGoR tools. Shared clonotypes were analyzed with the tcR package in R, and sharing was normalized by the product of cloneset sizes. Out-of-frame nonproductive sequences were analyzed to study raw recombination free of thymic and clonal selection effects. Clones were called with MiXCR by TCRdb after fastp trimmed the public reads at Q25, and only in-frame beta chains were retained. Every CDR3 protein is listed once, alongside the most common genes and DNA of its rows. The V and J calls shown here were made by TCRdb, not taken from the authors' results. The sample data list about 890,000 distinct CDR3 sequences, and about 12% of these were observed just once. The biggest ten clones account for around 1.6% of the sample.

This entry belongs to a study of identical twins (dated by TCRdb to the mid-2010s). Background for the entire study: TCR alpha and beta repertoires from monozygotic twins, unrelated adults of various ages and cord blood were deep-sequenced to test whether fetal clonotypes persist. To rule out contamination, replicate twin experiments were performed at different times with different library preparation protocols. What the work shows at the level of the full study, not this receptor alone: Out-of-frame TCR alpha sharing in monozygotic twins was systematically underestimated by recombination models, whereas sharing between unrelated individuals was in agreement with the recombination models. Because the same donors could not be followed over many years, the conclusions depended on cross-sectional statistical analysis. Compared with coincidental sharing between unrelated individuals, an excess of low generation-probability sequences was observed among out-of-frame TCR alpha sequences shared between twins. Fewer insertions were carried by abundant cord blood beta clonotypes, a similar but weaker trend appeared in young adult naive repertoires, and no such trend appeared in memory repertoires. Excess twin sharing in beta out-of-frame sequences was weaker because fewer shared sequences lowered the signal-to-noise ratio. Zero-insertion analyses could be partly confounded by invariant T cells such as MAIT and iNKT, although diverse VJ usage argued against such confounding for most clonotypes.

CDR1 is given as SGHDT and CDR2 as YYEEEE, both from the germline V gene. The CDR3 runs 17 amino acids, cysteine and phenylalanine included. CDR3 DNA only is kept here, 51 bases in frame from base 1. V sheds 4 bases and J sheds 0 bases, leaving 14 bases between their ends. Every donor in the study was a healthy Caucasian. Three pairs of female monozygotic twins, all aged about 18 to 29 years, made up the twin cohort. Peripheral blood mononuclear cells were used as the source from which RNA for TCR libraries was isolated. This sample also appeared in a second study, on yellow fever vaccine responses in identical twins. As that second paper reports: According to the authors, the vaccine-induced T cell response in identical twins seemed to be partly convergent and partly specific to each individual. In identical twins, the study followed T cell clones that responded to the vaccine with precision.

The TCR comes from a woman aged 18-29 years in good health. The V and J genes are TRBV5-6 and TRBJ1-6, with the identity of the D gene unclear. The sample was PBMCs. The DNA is TGTGCCAGCAGCATAGGACCGAGGAGCTCCTATAATTCACCCCTCCACTTT. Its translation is CASSIGPRSSYNSPLHF. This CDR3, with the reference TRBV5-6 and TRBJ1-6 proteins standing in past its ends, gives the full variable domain DAGVTQSPTHLIKTRGQQVTLRCSPKSGHDTVSWYQQALGQGPQFIFQYYEEEERQRGNFPDRFSGHQFPNYSSELNVNALLLGDSALYLCASSIGPRSSYNSPLHFGNGTRLTVT.